The clone carrying this TCR beta chain is a singleton in its sample. The record originates from a study of blood T cell repertoires in COVID-19. For the study at large: Sample material is recorded as cDNA or gDNA derived from T cells, B-cell-depleted T cells, or PBMCs.

Individuals aged about 18 to 90 years were recruited from roughly 22 US areas. For recovered donors of Cohort 3, there were two negative PCRs, clearance, or symptom resolution. V lost 4 bases, J lost 6 bases, and 7 bases stayed unmatched. The CDR3 spans 16 residues. Germline V gene lookup returns CDR1 SGHVS and CDR2 FQNEAQ. In the authors' workflow: Reference gene primer amplification in the assay estimated nucleated cell counts. TCRdb's copy holds only in-frame clones and misses some; the assay was immunoSEQ multiplex PCR. The V and J calls and clone size are taken from that table; D and trimming were inferred from the DNA. The table includes 310,000 or so clones, more than 80% detected once.

The chain uses TRBV7-8 and TRBJ1-5, with 12 bases fitting TRBD1. Material for sequencing was PBMCs or T cells enriched from blood (not recorded which). The receptor was derived from a woman aged 30 to 39 who had recovered from COVID-19. The CDR3 DNA reads as TGTGCCAGCAGCTCTCTGGGACAGGGGGCTGTTCAGCCCCAGCATTTT. Its protein product is CASSSLGQGAVQPQHF.